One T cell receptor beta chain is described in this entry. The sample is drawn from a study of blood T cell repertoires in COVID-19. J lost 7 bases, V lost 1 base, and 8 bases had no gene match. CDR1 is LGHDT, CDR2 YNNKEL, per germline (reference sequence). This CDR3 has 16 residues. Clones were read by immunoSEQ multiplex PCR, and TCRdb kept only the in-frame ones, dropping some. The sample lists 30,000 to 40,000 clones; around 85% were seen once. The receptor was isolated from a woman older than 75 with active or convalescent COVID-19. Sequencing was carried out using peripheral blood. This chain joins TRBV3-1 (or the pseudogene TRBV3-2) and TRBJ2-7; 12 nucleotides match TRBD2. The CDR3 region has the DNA TGTGCCAGCAGCCAAGGGCGAGCACTAGCGGGAGGAGAGCAGTACTTC. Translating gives CASSQGRALAGGEQYF.